This passage covers 8 T cell receptor beta chains from one sample sequenced in a study of OX40 agonist ivuxolimab in advanced cancers. This table comes from immunoSEQ multiplex PCR, and its TCRdb copy is limited to in-frame clones, with some not included. The sample carries tens of thousands of clones, around nine tenths recorded once. The sample was CD4+ or CD8+ T cells sorted from blood, taken in a trial of the OX40 agonist ivuxolimab. The receptors come from an adult with an advanced solid tumor such as melanoma, head and neck, liver or kidney cancer.

The V call is TRBV7-8, the J call TRBJ1-5; 7 bases agree with TRBD1. Germline V gene sequence: CDR1 SGHVS, CDR2 FQNEAQ. The V segment lost 8 bases and the J segment 3 bases; nucleotides outside the gene matches: 1. The CDR3 totals 12 residues. CDR3 residues: CASGTVNQPQHF. The CDR3 region has the DNA TGTGCCAGCGGGACAGTCAATCAGCCCCAGCATTTT.

This clone appeared once. The chain's CDR3 is CATSRGPWTGPGYEQYF. Here the CDR3 DNA reads TGTGCCACCAGCAGAGGCCCCTGGACAGGGCCGGGCTACGAGCAGTACTTC. The chain employs TRBV15 and TRBJ2-7, with 8 bases that match TRBD1. This CDR3 comprises 17 residues. The J segment lost 3 bases and the V segment lost 1 base, leaving 11 bases of the junction unmatched. Germline-derived CDR1 and CDR2 are LNHNV and YYDKDF (reference sequence).

This chain links TRBV6-1 with TRBJ2-3, with 8 bases aligning to TRBD2. The germline gives CDR1 MNHNS, CDR2 SASEGT. The CDR3 runs 13 residues. Trimming cost V 4 bases and J 5 bases; bases outside gene matches: 2. The CDR3 here is CASSVREGDTQYF. DNA for the CDR3: TGTGCCAGCAGTGTCCGGGAGGGAGATACGCAGTATTTT.

This rearrangement joins TRBV25-1 to TRBJ2-1; tentatively, D is TRBD2 (7 bases). Trimming stripped 4 bases from V and 4 bases from J, with 17 bases between. CDR3 length: 16 residues. CDR1 and CDR2 from the germline V gene are MGHDK and SYGVNS. The CDR3 nucleotides read TGTGCCAGCAGTGGGCAAAGGGGGAGGGGGTACAATGAGCAGTTCTTC. As protein: CASSGQRGRGYNEQFF.

V usage is TRBV10-2 and J usage is TRBJ1-1; 7 positions match TRBD1. There are 14 residues in the CDR3. CDR1 and CDR2 (germline): WSHSY, SAAADI. The junction had 12 bases not matched to a gene; V was cut back by 8 bases and J by 6 bases. The CDR3 is CASPGTVSTAEAFF. CDR3 in DNA: TGCGCCAGCCCCGGGACAGTTTCCACCGCTGAAGCTTTCTTT.

The chain joins TRBV9 to TRBJ1-4; 7 nucleotides line up with TRBD1. The CDR3 length is 17 residues. CDR1 SGDLS and CDR2 YYNGEE come from the germline V gene. Unmatched junction bases numbered 11, after V lost 4 bases and J lost 2 bases. CDR3: CASSPSLGGSTNEKLFF. CDR3 DNA: TGTGCCAGCAGCCCCTCCCTAGGGGGCAGTACTAATGAAAAACTGTTTTTT.

This chain joins TRBV5-1 and TRBJ2-7; D ambiguous. The CDR3 length is 13 residues. CDR1 and CDR2 from the germline V gene are SGHRS and YFSETQ. Trimming pared 3 bases from V and 1 base from J, leaving 8 bases between. The CDR3 bases are TGCGCCAGCAGCTCTCTACAATCCTACGAGCAGTACTTC. It is translated as CASSSLQSYEQYF.

The chain couples TRBV19 to TRBJ2-3, with a tentative D call TRBD2 (5 bases). Trimming took 7 bases from V and 3 from J, leaving 14 bases between them. CDR3 length: 14 amino acids. The germline V gene has CDR1 LNHDA and CDR2 SQIVND (reference sequence). In DNA, the CDR3 is TGTGCCAGTACCAAAAGCGGAACAACAGATACGCAGTATTTT. This gives the protein CASTKSGTTDTQYF.